A selection of T cell receptor beta chains follows, all from one sample in a study of blood T cell repertoires in COVID-19. Generated by immunoSEQ multiplex PCR, the TCRdb table keeps only in-frame clones and is missing some. The data contain around 270,000 clones, 80% to 90% of them singletons. The sequenced sample was peripheral blood. These receptors were obtained from a woman between 45 and 65 years old with acute or convalescent COVID-19. The conserved cysteine and the conserved F or W are not part of the CDR3 here. Fields, in order: clone size, V gene, J gene, CDR3 protein. Clone size, where shown, is once, few, many, or a class for clones that have expanded.

>-|TRBV27|TRBJ2-6
ASSILSGANVLT
>-|TRBV5-4|TRBJ2-3
ASSLGGIFPDTQY
>-|TRBV30|TRBJ1-2
ASTGVGYT
>-|TRBV7-2|TRBJ1-6
ASSLPGLRNSPLH
>-|TRBV28|TRBJ1-2
ASSVSRGYYGYT
>-|TRBV28|TRBJ1-1
ASSLGVLGTGTEAF
>-|TRBV5-8|TRBJ1-3
ASSRAGTGFSGNTIY
>-|TRBV2|TRBJ2-1
ASTKDGNSYNEQF
>-|TRBV28|TRBJ1-5
ASTRVSNQPQH
>-|TRBV18|TRBJ2-7
ASSPSASGSREQY
>-|TRBV7-8|TRBJ1-5
ASSLSPSRAAGLNQPQH
>-|TRBV5-1|TRBJ1-3
ASSATVTTGGGNTIY
>-|TRBV11-3|TRBJ1-1
ASSWNPGQGGDTEAF
>-|TRBV4-2|TRBJ1-5
ASSRGTDQPQH
>-|TRBV15|TRBJ2-4
ATSRDTGTGDIQY
>-|TRBV9|TRBJ2-2
ASSVGGTGTGELF
>-|TRBV7-3|TRBJ2-7
ASSLRAGRGIEGKSYEQY
>-|TRBV2|TRBJ1-5
ASSKGPTSNQPQH
>-|TRBV27|TRBJ2-1
ASFGRLAADYNEQF
>-|TRBV7-2|TRBJ2-5
ASSFRREETQY
>-|TRBV13|TRBJ2-1
ASSSNRGTSGRAMYEQF
>-|TRBV18|TRBJ1-1
ASSSLQGPLTNTEAF
>few|TRBV30|TRBJ1-2
AWGALKIAGLVNYGYT
>-|TRBV7-2|TRBJ2-7
ASSRAGTYEQY
>-|TRBV6-1|TRBJ2-2
ASSEAQGAPRFWLF
>-|TRBV10-3|TRBJ2-1
AIQREDSYNEQF
>-|TRBV9|TRBJ2-7
ASSKAGGRDYEQY
>once|TRBV2|TRBJ2-3
ASSEGADTQY
>once|TRBV18|TRBJ2-3
ASSPKRTSGSADTQY
>-|TRBV5-1|TRBJ1-4
ASSFPTGTATNEKLF
>once|TRBV5-1|TRBJ1-4
ASSLGQGGEKLF
>-|TRBV15|TRBJ2-2
ATSRDQLATHRAGRGTGELF
>once|TRBV7-8|TRBJ2-1
ASSYDRDSSYNEQF
>-|TRBV29-1|TRBJ2-5
SVGTSRQTQY
>-|TRBV7-3|TRBJ1-1
ASSLAGARGWTEAF
>once|TRBV27|TRBJ2-7
ASSIQGPDEQY
>-|TRBV11-2|TRBJ2-5
ASSSLQETQY
>-|TRBV14|TRBJ1-2
ASSQAGVASGYT
>-|TRBV24-1|TRBJ2-3
ATSDSSGRATSADTQY
>-|TRBV6-5|TRBJ2-1
ASSYSAGGSYNEQF
>-|TRBV28|TRBJ2-3
ASSFGQPAGDTQY
>-|TRBV29-1|TRBJ2-2
SVGTSGSPGELF
>-|TRBV24-1|TRBJ2-5
ATSDPGQGAQETQY
>-|TRBV10-3|TRBJ1-2
ANLTGGNGYT
>-|TRBV9|TRBJ2-1
ASSPGGTSGYNEQF
>once|TRBV5-1|TRBJ1-2
ASSLATRGYGYT
>-|TRBV2|TRBJ2-7
ASRDSLGYEQY
>-|TRBV7-6|TRBJ2-5
ASSLVFGVAWETQY
>-|TRBV28|TRBJ2-1
ASSPGQGVRNEQF
>-|TRBV23-1|TRBJ2-7
ASTLLERAKYEQY
>few|TRBV19|TRBJ2-7
ASSMGTTITEQY
>-|TRBV9|TRBJ2-2
ASSGGTVNTGELF
>-|TRBV19|TRBJ1-6
ASSPRTGGRNSPLH